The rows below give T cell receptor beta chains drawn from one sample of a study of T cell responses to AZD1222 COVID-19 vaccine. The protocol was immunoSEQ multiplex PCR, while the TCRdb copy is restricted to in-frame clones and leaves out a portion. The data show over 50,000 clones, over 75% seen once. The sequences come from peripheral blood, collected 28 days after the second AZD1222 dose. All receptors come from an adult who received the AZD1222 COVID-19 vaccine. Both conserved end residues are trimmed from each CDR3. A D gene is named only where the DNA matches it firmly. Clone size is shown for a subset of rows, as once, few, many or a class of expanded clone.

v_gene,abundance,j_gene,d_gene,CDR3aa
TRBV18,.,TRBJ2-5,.,ASSPLGRRETQY
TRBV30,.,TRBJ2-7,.,AWADFYEQY
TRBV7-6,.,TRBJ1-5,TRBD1,ASSLEAPGTDTNQPQH
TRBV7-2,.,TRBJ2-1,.,ASSSSYGRNNEQF
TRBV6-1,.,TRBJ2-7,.,ASSERLGGGSPYEQY
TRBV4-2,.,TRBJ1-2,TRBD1,ASSLLVDRVDGYT
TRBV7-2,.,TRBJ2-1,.,ASSLSGGPYNEQF
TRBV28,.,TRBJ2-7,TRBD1,ASRARTGSYEQY
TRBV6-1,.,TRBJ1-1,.,ASSPGPVTEAF
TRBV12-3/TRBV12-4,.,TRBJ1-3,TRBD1,ASNVWDSSHY
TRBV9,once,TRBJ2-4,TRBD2,ASSPLRGGQGSKNIQY
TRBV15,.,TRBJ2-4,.,ATSRDYSTVAKNIQY
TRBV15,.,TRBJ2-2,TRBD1,ATSSHTEGATGELF
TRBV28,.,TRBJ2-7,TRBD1,ASSFRGHSYEQY
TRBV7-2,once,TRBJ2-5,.,ASSLVLDETQY
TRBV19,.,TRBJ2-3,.,ASGLSIVTDTQY
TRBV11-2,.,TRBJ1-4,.,ASSLKGGWSTNEKLF
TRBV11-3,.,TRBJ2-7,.,ASSSLRNQAYEQY
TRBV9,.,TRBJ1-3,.,ASSASPGTPGNTIY
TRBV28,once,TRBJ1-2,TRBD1,ASSASGQGDYGYT
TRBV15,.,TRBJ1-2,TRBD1,ATSINRGGNYGYT
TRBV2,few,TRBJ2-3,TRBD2,ASSPGLAGYTQY
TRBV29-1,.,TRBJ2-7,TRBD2,SVEDPRGSSPYEQY
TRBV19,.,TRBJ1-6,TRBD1,ASSMVQGANNSPLH
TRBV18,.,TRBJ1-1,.,ASSPRSGNTEAF
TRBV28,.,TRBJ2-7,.,ASENSGSSYEQY
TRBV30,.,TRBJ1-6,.,AWSPSGNSPLH
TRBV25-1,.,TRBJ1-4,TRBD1,ASRETGVREKLF
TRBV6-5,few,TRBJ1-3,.,ASSRSGGNTIY
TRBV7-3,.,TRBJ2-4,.,ASSSYPAREGAKNIQY
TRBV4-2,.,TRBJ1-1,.,ASSQPGRGGTF
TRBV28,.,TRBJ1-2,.,ASSWDYGYT
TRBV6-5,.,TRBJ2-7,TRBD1,ASSYQGTGGVYEQY
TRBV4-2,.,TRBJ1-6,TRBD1,ASSQRDSRGGSPLH
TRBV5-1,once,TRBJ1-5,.,ASSLAFGHQPQH
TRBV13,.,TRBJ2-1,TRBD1,ASSLGWGTGAYNEQF
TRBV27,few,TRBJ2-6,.,ASSSPLNSGANVLT
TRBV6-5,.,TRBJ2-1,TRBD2,ASSLTSRNEQF
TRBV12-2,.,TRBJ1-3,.,ASRLEYSIGGNTIY
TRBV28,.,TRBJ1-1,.,ASSLLENTEAF
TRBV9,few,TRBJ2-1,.,ASSPRLGRVNEQF
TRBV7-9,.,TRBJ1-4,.,ASSFGSLGAVEKLF
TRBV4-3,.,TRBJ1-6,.,ASSQDRVRSPLH
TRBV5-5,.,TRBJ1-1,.,ASSLESRVNTEAF